This passage covers 16 T cell receptor beta chains from one sample sequenced in a study of molecular identifiers for immune sequencing clone quantification. Each CDR3 protein is one row after TCRdb ran MiXCR on the PCR reads. Of roughly 100,000 distinct CDR3 sequences in the sample, 30% to 35% are singletons; the top ten hold roughly 9.7%. Sequenced sample: naive CD8+ T cells from blood, with Jurkat cell RNA spiked in. Subset reported: FACS-sorted CD8+CD4-CCR7+CD45RA+ naive T cells. The receptor set was obtained from a human donor in good health. Some libraries in this study had Jurkat cell RNA spiked in.

The chain recombines TRBV27 with TRBJ2-3; 10 bases line up with TRBD2. CDR3 length: 21 residues. V trimming: 5 bases; J trimming: 0 bases; junction bases outside the gene matches: 20. Germline assignment: CDR1 MNHEY and CDR2 SMNVEV (reference sequence). CDR3 loop: CASSPHREGLAAISSTDTQYF. The CDR3 bases are TGTGCCAGCAGTCCCCACAGGGAAGGACTAGCGGCAATATCTAGCACAGATACGCAGTATTTT.

The CDR3 nucleotides are TGTGCCAGCAGTTTAGCACCTGAAAAACTGTTTTTT. Translation gives CASSLAPEKLFF. V and J are TRBV28 and TRBJ1-4; D remains ambiguous. The CDR3 covers 12 residues. V lost 2 bases and J lost 7, with 5 bases in between. From germline, CDR1 is MDHEN and CDR2 SYDVKM.

This clonotype was counted only a few times. The chain couples TRBV7-2 to TRBJ1-5; TRBD1 might be the D (6 bases). Germline CDR1 reads SGHTA; CDR2 reads FQGNSA. Between the trimmed V and J ends, which lost 2 bases and 5 bases, there was a span of 13 bases. The CDR3 loop spans 15 amino acids. Written as DNA, the CDR3 is TGTGCCAGCAGCTTAAGGGGGGAGGAGGATCAGCCCCAGCATTTT. Encoded protein: CASSLRGEEDQPQHF.

V gene TRBV29-1 combines with J gene TRBJ2-7, with 8 bases matching TRBD2. Germline CDR1 and CDR2: SQVTM and ANQGSEA. J lost 3 bases, V lost 0 bases, and 7 bases had no gene match. The CDR3 is 15 amino acids. The CDR3 here is CSVEDPEGTSYEQYF. DNA of the CDR3: TGCAGCGTTGAAGACCCCGAGGGGACTAGCTACGAGCAGTACTTC.

This chain uses TRBV9 with TRBJ2-2; D unresolved. The length of the CDR3 is 13 residues. Germline V lookup: CDR1 SGDLS, CDR2 YYNGEE. Trimming shortened V by 1 base and J by 6 bases, and 7 bases separated the two germline ends. The CDR3 spells CASSVYVSGELFF. The CDR3 DNA reads as TGTGCCAGCAGCGTATATGTTTCCGGGGAGCTGTTTTTT.

V gene TRBV12-3 or TRBV12-4 combines with J gene TRBJ2-2; D not certain. The CDR3 extends over 12 amino acids. With 7 bases removed from V and 9 bases from J, the gap between germline ends came to 12 bases. The CDR3, as DNA: TGTGCCAGCATAGACCCGCGCCGGGAGCTGTTTTTT. It is translated as CASIDPRRELFF.

This clonotype was seen more than once but under ten times. The chain combines TRBV2 with TRBJ2-4; no reliable D call. The germline V gene encodes CDR1 SNHLY and CDR2 FYNNEI. Trimming cost V 3 bases and J 0 bases, with 15 bases left between them. The CDR3 totals 17 residues. The CDR3 here is CASSDVETQLAKNIQYF. Here the CDR3 DNA reads TGTGCCAGCAGTGATGTAGAAACACAGTTAGCCAAAAACATTCAGTACTTC.

This clonotype was recorded many times. The chain couples TRBV20-1 to TRBJ2-7, with D possibly being TRBD2 (7 bases). This CDR3 is built from 15 residues. Germline CDR1 DFQATT, CDR2 SNEGSKA (reference sequence). V was pared by 0 bases and J by 4 bases, with 16 bases between. The CDR3 nucleotides are TGCAGTGCTAGAGATCTGGTCAGGGGAGGGTACGAGCAGTACTTC. Translating gives CSARDLVRGGYEQYF.

The V call is TRBV27, the J call TRBJ2-1, with a possible D match to TRBD2 (7 bases). The CDR3 runs 12 residues. Trimming took off 10 bases at V and 6 bases at J, with 13 bases between the two ends. The V gene's germline CDR1 is MNHEY and CDR2 SMNVEV (reference sequence). The CDR3 protein is CATRGAFNEQFF. The CDR3 bases are TGTGCCACCCGGGGGGCCTTCAATGAGCAGTTCTTC.

This clonotype was counted at least ten times. The chain carries TRBV7-9 and TRBJ1-1; D is undetermined. V was shortened by 4 bases and J by 10 bases, with 10 bases between the two germline ends. This CDR3 is 11 amino acids long. Looked up from germline, CDR1 is SEHNR and CDR2 is FQNEAQ (reference sequence). CDR3 nucleotide sequence: TGTGCCAGCAGCTCTCATCCTCCAGCTTTCTTT. Translating gives CASSSHPPAFF. Using reference TRBV7-9 and TRBJ1-1 for the parts outside the CDR3, the full variable domain is DTGVSQNPRHKITKRGQNVTFRCDPISEHNRLYWYRQTLGQGPEFLTYFQNEAQLEKSRLLSDRFSAERPKGSFSTLEIQRTEQGDSAMYLCASSSHPPAFFGQGTRLTVV.

The chain employs TRBV6-5 and TRBJ2-7; D is uncertain. Germline V gives CDR1 MNHEY, CDR2 SVGAGI. V gave up 0 bases and J gave up 1 base, with 7 bases separating them. CDR3 size: 14 residues. In DNA form, the CDR3 reads TGTGCCAGCAGTTACTCAGGGCTGTCCTACGAGCAGTACTTC. This gives the protein CASSYSGLSYEQYF.

This chain joins TRBV29-1 and TRBJ2-5; unclear D gene. The V end was cut by 3 bases, the J end by 5 bases, with 4 bases between. Germline loops: CDR1 SQVTM, CDR2 ANQGSEA. The CDR3 consists of 10 residues. The chain's CDR3 is CSVDGETQYF. CDR3 coding DNA: TGCAGCGTTGATGGTGAGACCCAGTACTTC.

V and J are TRBV11-2 and TRBJ2-7; 11 bases map to TRBD2. Unmatched junction bases numbered 1, after V lost 3 bases and J lost 6 bases. Germline V gene lookup returns CDR1 SGHAT and CDR2 FQNNGV. The CDR3 is made up of 13 amino acids. The CDR3 DNA reads TGTGCCAGCAGCTTCGGACTAGCGGGCGAGCAGTACTTC. The encoded protein is CASSFGLAGEQYF.

About this clonotype itself: Just one base apart from a much larger clone, this may be a read error. This chain connects TRBV15 to TRBJ2-3; weak D call: TRBD2 (5 bases). Per germline, CDR1 LNHNV and CDR2 YYDKDF (reference sequence). The CDR3 loop spans 15 amino acids. CDR3 DNA: TGTGCCTCCAGCGGCGCTACAACTAGCACAGATACGCAGTATTTT. Residues: CASSGATTSTDTQYF.

The chain is built from TRBV4-1 and TRBJ2-3; TRBD1 agrees at 9 bases. This CDR3 is built from 15 residues. Germline V CDR1 and CDR2: MGHRA, YSYEKL. With V trimmed by 4 bases and J by 1 base, 3 bases remained unmatched. The CDR3 spells CASSPQGAGTDTQYF. The CDR3 DNA is TGCGCCAGCAGCCCACAGGGGGCTGGCACAGATACGCAGTATTTT.

The CDR3 loop reads CASSNRGAYNEQFF. The CDR3 DNA follows: TGCGCCAGCAGTAACAGGGGTGCCTACAATGAGCAGTTCTTC. The chain carries TRBV4-3 and TRBJ2-1, with 7 bases fitting TRBD1. J lost 2 bases, V lost 6 bases, and 4 bases had no gene match. Germline CDR1 reads LGHNA; CDR2 reads YSLEER. The CDR3 extends over 14 amino acids.